The sequence of this T cell receptor beta chain was determined in a study of regulatory T cells in long-lasting Graves disease. This CDR3 has 18 amino acids. V shed 2 bases, J shed 2 bases, and the junction held 9 bases outside the gene matches. Germline CDR1 reads KGHSH; CDR2 reads LQKENI. The authors built TCR beta libraries using iRepertoire HTBI primers and Arm-PCR of CDR3 regions. TCRdb re-analysed the multiplex PCR reads in MiXCR, keeping a single row per CDR3 protein. The sample contains 600,000 to 650,000 distinct CDR3 sequences, 15% to 20% of which appear only once. Time point denoted: newly diagnosed GD, antithyroid drugs for less than 3 months. RNA isolated from PBMCs was used to make the TCR library. The sample was also reused in another study, on T cells in Graves' hyperthyroidism and ophthalmopathy.

The specimen was peripheral blood mononuclear cells (PBMCs), collected at new diagnosis, from a patient treated with antithyroid drugs. The sequence was collected from a woman aged 25 to 39 with Graves disease. The V gene is TRBV18, the J gene TRBJ1-5; TRBD1 matches 10 bases. CDR3 DNA: TGTGCCAGCTCACCAGGGACAGGGGCAATGAAGGGCAATCAGCCCCAGCATTTT. Its protein product is CASSPGTGAMKGNQPQHF. The full variable domain, rest sourced from reference TRBV18 and TRBJ1-5, is NAGVMQNPRHLVRRRGQEARLRCSPMKGHSHVYWYRQLPEEGLKFMVYLQKENIIDESGMPKERFSAEFPKEGPSILRIQQVVRGDSAAYFCASSPGTGAMKGNQPQHFGDGTRLSIL.